A selection of T cell receptor beta chains follows, all from one sample in a study of cytomegalovirus exposure and HLA in healthy donors. Using immunoSEQ multiplex PCR, the repertoire was profiled, and TCRdb retains in-frame clones only, with some absent. Altogether roughly 130,000 clones are present, around 80% being singletons, with the ten largest covering around 5%. The sample comprised PBMCs. Receptors originate from a young man in good health and CMV-seronegative. The CDR3 runs from the conserved cysteine through the conserved F or W. A D gene is named only where the DNA matches it firmly. Part of the rows lack a size; the others show once, few, many or a class for expanded clones.

j_gene,d_gene,v_gene,abundance,CDR3nt,CDR3aa
TRBJ1-2,.,TRBV6-5,.,TGTGCCAGCAGTTACTCGGGGAGGGGCCTATGGTATGGCTACACCTTC,CASSYSGRGLWYGYTF
TRBJ2-2,.,TRBV5-5,.,TGTGCCAGCAGCTTGGCCAGGCTAGGGGTGCCCGGGGAGCTGTTTTTT,CASSLARLGVPGELFF
TRBJ2-7,.,TRBV10-3,once,TGTGCCATCAGTGACGGGGAGTACGAGCAGTACTTC,CAISDGEYEQYF
TRBJ2-2,.,TRBV6-5,.,TGTGCCAGCAGTTACGCTAGGTGGACCGGGGAGCTGTTTTTT,CASSYARWTGELFF
TRBJ2-5,TRBD2,TRBV5-1,.,TGCGCCAGCAGCTTGTTGAGCGGGGGATTACAAGAGACCCAGTACTTC,CASSLLSGGLQETQYF
TRBJ1-4,TRBD1,TRBV28,.,TGTGCCAGCAGTCGACAGGGGTTGGCAACTAATGAAAAACTGTTTTTT,CASSRQGLATNEKLFF
TRBJ2-5,TRBD1,TRBV4-3,.,TGCGCCAGCAGCCAAGGAGACAGGGACCAAGAGACCCAGTACTTC,CASSQGDRDQETQYF
TRBJ2-1,.,TRBV14,.,TGTGCCAGCAGCCAACAGGTTACCTACAATGAGCAGTTCTTC,CASSQQVTYNEQFF
TRBJ2-5,TRBD1,TRBV10-3,few,TGTGCCATCAGCCTGACAGGGGGTGTGGAGACCCAGTACTTC,CAISLTGGVETQYF
TRBJ1-2,.,TRBV29-1,.,TGCAGCGTGAGCCGGGGAGCTGGCTACACCTTC,CSVSRGAGYTF
TRBJ2-3,TRBD2,TRBV29-1,few,TGCAGCGCACGGACTAGGGGCTTGAATACGCAGTATTTT,CSARTRGLNTQYF
TRBJ2-5,.,TRBV7-9,.,TGTGCCAGCAGCTCCCTTGAGACCCAGTACTTC,CASSSLETQYF
TRBJ2-7,.,TRBV7-9,.,TGTGCCAGCAGCTTTGGCAATTACGAGCAGTACTTC,CASSFGNYEQYF
TRBJ1-1,TRBD1,TRBV4-3,.,TGCGCCAGCAGCGAGCGACAGGGGTCGCACACTGAAGCTTTCTTT,CASSERQGSHTEAFF
TRBJ1-2,.,TRBV19,.,TGTGCCAGTAGTATGAATGGTGCCCGAGTTAACTATGGCTACACCTTC,CASSMNGARVNYGYTF
TRBJ2-3,.,TRBV4-3,.,TGCGCCAGCAGCCAGACCTCCGGGCTCCCAGGGGGGACGCAGTATTTT,CASSQTSGLPGGTQYF
TRBJ1-6,.,TRBV6-5,.,TGTGCCAGCAGTTACTCCGACAGGAATAATTCCCCCCTCCACTTT,CASSYSDRNNSPLHF
TRBJ2-1,.,TRBV25-1,.,TGTGCCAGCAGTGATATCAGATCCTACAATGAGCAGTTCTTC,CASSDIRSYNEQFF
TRBJ2-7,.,TRBV2,.,TGTGCCAGCAGAGCGGGACAGGCCACCTACGAGCAGTACTTC,CASRAGQATYEQYF
TRBJ1-5,TRBD1,TRBV6-5,few,TGTGCCAGCAGTTACAGACAGGGGTTTAATCAGCCCCAGCATTTT,CASSYRQGFNQPQHF
TRBJ2-7,.,TRBV7-2,once,TGTGCCAGCGGCGGGCCTCCCACCTACGAGCAGTACTTC,CASGGPPTYEQYF
TRBJ2-5,TRBD2,TRBV11-3,.,TGTGCCAGCAGCGCCATTCGAGTAGCGGGAGTTGAGACCCAGTACTTC,CASSAIRVAGVETQYF
TRBJ2-3,TRBD2,TRBV7-9,few,TGTGCCAGCAGCTTAGACGAGCGGGGTAGTAGCACAGATACGCAGTATTTT,CASSLDERGSSTDTQYF
TRBJ1-5,TRBD1,TRBV5-6,.,TGTGCCAGCAGCTTGAGAGGGGGCCTCAATAGCAATCAGCCCCAGCATTTT,CASSLRGGLNSNQPQHF
TRBJ2-3,TRBD1,TRBV7-2,.,TGTGCCAGCAGCTACGCGGGACAGGGCACAGATACGCAGTATTTT,CASSYAGQGTDTQYF
TRBJ1-1,.,TRBV7-9,.,TGTGCCAGCAGCTTAGGTGCAGGGGAGAACACTGAAGCTTTCTTT,CASSLGAGENTEAFF
TRBJ2-4,.,TRBV30,.,TGTGCCTGGAGTACCACTTTCCGGACATTCGGTAGCCTAGCCAAAAACATTCAGTACTTC,CAWSTTFRTFGSLAKNIQYF
TRBJ1-1,TRBD1,TRBV4-1,.,TGCGCCAGCAGCCAAATGGAGGGGGCAAGGACTGAAGCTTTCTTT,CASSQMEGARTEAFF
TRBJ1-2,.,TRBV5-4,.,TGTGCCAGCAGCCCATCATATATCAGTGGCTACACCTTC,CASSPSYISGYTF
TRBJ1-5,TRBD1,TRBV28,.,TGTGCCAGCAGTTCCTTGGACAGGGGCTCCGCTTGGCCCCAGCATTTT,CASSSLDRGSAWPQHF
TRBJ1-2,TRBD1,TRBV5-1,.,TGCGCCAGCAGCCTGGAGGGGGCAGTCGGTGGCTACACCTTC,CASSLEGAVGGYTF
TRBJ2-5,.,TRBV7-9,.,TGTGCCAGCAGCTCTCAGAGGGGGGAGGGGTACCAAGAGACCCAGTACTTC,CASSSQRGEGYQETQYF
TRBJ2-7,.,TRBV6-6,.,TGTGCCAGCAACATCAGGGTATCCTACGAGCAGTACTTC,CASNIRVSYEQYF
TRBJ1-1,.,TRBV7-2,.,TGTGCCAGCAGCACGAGTCAGGTGAGCACTGAAGCTTTCTTT,CASSTSQVSTEAFF
TRBJ1-5,.,TRBV18,.,TGTGCCAGCTCGCGCGGGGGGCGTCAGCCCCAGCATTTT,CASSRGGRQPQHF
TRBJ1-2,.,TRBV9,.,TGTGCCAGCAGCCCAGAGCAGGATCCCTATGGCTACACCTTC,CASSPEQDPYGYTF
TRBJ2-1,TRBD2,TRBV7-2,once,TGTGCCAGCAGTTCGGGACCCCGGACTAGCGGGGTTCTTTACAATGAGCAGTTCTTC,CASSSGPRTSGVLYNEQFF
TRBJ2-3,.,TRBV7-3,.,TGTGCCAGCAGCTTAGGTACAGGAATCACAGATACGCAGTATTTT,CASSLGTGITDTQYF
TRBJ1-1,.,TRBV19,.,TGTGCCAGCCTATCGGCCGGACTTGGAAACACTGAAGCTTTCTTT,CASLSAGLGNTEAFF
TRBJ2-5,TRBD2,TRBV19,.,TGTGCCAGTGCGCGGGGGGTATTGGAGACCCAGTACTTC,CASARGVLETQYF
TRBJ1-4,.,TRBV5-4,.,TGTGCCAGCAGCTCGGGAGGGGCGACTAATGAAAAACTGTTTTTT,CASSSGGATNEKLFF
TRBJ1-1,.,TRBV6-5,.,TGTGCCAGCAGTTACGGGGCTGGGACTGAAGCTTTCTTT,CASSYGAGTEAFF
TRBJ2-1,.,TRBV4-3,.,TGCGCCAGCAGCCAAGATCGGGACTCGCAGAGTGAGCAGTTCTTC,CASSQDRDSQSEQFF
TRBJ2-7,.,TRBV5-6,.,TGTGCCAGCAGCTACGGCCGGGAAGAGCAGTACTTC,CASSYGREEQYF
TRBJ2-1,TRBD1,TRBV6-1,.,TGTGCCAGCAGTGAGTGGACAGGGGTCTACAATGAGCAGTTCTTC,CASSEWTGVYNEQFF
TRBJ2-5,.,TRBV5-6,once,TGTGCCAGCAGCTTGCCCAGGTTGGGAGAGACCCAGTACTTC,CASSLPRLGETQYF
TRBJ1-2,.,TRBV9,.,TGTGCCAGCAGCGTAGTGTCTAATGGCTACACCTTC,CASSVVSNGYTF
TRBJ1-2,.,TRBV6-6,.,TGTGCCAGCAGTTCGGCCCTAGGATATGGCTACACCTTC,CASSSALGYGYTF